This T cell receptor (beta chain) originates from a study of T cell clones after liver transplantation. At the level of the study: Immunosuppression withdrawal was tried within 2 years after liver transplantation in this trial. Third-party-reactive TCRbeta sequences from pre-transplant mixed lymphocyte reactions served as antigen-independent comparators.

Some clones are missing from TCRdb's copy, which holds only in-frame ones; the method was immunoSEQ multiplex PCR. The top ten clones hold roughly 2.5% of a sample with 70,000 to 80,000 clones, 90% of them seen once. A note on this clone: Its antigen is still unknown.

Study outcomes and limitations: Rather than being deleted, graft donor-reactive T cells may have moved into the graft.

The CDR3 totals 12 residues. Trimming cost V 4 bases and J 3 bases, with 7 bases left between them. Germline CDR1 is SNHLY and CDR2 is FYNNEI. Sequences were derived from CD4+ T cells from blood, sampled before liver transplant. This receptor was obtained from a human donor who received a liver transplant. The V call is TRBV2, the J call TRBJ2-7; D is ambiguous. CDR3 sequence reads: CASSVHSYEQYF. The CDR3 coding sequence is TGTGCCAGCAGTGTCCACAGCTACGAGCAGTACTTC.